The present T cell receptor (beta chain) was sequenced within a study of Ad26.COV2.S vaccination and SARS-CoV-2 variants. V lost 2 bases, J lost 2 bases, and 10 bases lay in between. The CDR3 is 14 amino acids. The germline V gene has CDR1 LNHDA and CDR2 SQIVND (reference sequence). About this clone: The antigen is undetermined.

Notes on the study in general: The study found similar non-spike TCR breadth in vaccine and placebo recipients. Reports say spike-specific CD8+ and CD4+ T cell responses covered substantial breadth after vaccination.

The repertoire was sequenced with immunoSEQ multiplex PCR; TCRdb's copy has only in-frame clones and lacks some. Here the sample spans about 350,000 clones, roughly nine tenths being singletons. The sequence came from a human donor who had recovered from COVID-19. Sequenced material: peripheral blood, taken after recovery from COVID-19. J is TRBJ2-7 and V is TRBV19; tentative D call: TRBD1 (5 bases). The CDR3 DNA reads as TGTGCCAGTAGTATAAGGGGCCTAACCTACGAGCAGTACTTC. It yields the protein CASSIRGLTYEQYF.